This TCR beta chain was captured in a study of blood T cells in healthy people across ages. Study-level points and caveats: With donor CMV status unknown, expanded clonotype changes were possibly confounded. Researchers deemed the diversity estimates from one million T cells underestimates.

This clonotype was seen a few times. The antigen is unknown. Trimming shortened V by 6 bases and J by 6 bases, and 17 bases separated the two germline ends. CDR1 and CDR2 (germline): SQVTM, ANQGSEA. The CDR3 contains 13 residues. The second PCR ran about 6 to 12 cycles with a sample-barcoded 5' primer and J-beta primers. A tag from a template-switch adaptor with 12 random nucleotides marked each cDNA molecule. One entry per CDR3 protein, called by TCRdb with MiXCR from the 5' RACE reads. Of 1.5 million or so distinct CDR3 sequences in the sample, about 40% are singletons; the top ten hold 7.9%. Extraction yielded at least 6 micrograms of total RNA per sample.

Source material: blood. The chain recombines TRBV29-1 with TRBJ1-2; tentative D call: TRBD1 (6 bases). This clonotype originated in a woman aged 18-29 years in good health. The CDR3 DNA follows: TGCAGCGTCCCCGTTCGGGGGGCGGATGGCTACACCTTC. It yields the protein CSVPVRGADGYTF. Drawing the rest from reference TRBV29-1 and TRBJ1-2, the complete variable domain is SAVISQKPSRDICQRGTSLTIQCQVDSQVTMMFWYRQQPGQSLTLIATANQGSEATYESGFVIDKFPISRPNLTFSTLTVSNMSPEDSSIYLCSVPVRGADGYTFGSGTRLTVV.